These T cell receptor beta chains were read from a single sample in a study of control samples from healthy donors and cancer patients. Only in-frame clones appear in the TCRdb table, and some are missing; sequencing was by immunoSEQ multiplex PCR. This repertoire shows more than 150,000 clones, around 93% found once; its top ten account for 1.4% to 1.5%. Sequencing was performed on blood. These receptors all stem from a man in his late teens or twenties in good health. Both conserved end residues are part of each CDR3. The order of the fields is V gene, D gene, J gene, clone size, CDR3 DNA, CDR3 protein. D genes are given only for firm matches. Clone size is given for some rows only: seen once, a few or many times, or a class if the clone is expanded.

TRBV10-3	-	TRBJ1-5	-	TGTGCCATCAGTGTGCAACAGCCGATCTCTCAGTATAGCAATCAGCCCCAGCATTTT	CAISVQQPISQYSNQPQHF
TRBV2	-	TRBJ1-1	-	TGTGCCAGCAGTGGGAGAACTCGAGGCACTGAAGCTTTCTTT	CASSGRTRGTEAFF
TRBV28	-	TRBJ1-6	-	TGTGCCAGCAGCCTTTTCGCGACGAATTCACCCCTCCACTTT	CASSLFATNSPLHF
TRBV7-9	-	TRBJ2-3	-	TGTGCCAGCAGCTTAGACAGAGCCACAGATACGCAGTATTTT	CASSLDRATDTQYF
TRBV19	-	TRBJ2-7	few	TGTGCCAGTAGCTTGACAGGAGGGATTACCGAGCAGTACTTC	CASSLTGGITEQYF
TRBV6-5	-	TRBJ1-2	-	TGTGCCAGCAGACGAGACAGGCATGGCTACACCTTC	CASRRDRHGYTF
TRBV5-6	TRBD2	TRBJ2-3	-	TGTGCCAGCAGCTGGACTAGCGGCGGAAGCACAGATACGCAGTATTTT	CASSWTSGGSTDTQYF
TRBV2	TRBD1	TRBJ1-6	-	TGTGCCAGCGGACAGGATCATAATTCACCCCTCCACTTT	CASGQDHNSPLHF
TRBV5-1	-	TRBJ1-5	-	TGCGCCAGCAGCTTGGGGCCCAATCAGCCCCAGCATTTT	CASSLGPNQPQHF
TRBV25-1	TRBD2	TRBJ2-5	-	TGTGCCAGCAGTGAATATGGGGGGGGGCAAGAGACCCAGTACTTC	CASSEYGGGQETQYF
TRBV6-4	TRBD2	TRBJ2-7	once	TGTGCCAGCAGTGCCCCCGAGGGGGAGACTAGCGGGGGATCCTACGAGCAGTACTTC	CASSAPEGETSGGSYEQYF
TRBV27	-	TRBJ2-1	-	TGTGCCAGCACTGAGGGGGGGTCCTACAATGAGCAGTTCTTC	CASTEGGSYNEQFF
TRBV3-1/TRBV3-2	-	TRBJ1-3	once	TGTGCCAGCAGCCTGTCCCTAAAGGACACCATATATTTT	CASSLSLKDTIYF
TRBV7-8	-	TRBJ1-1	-	TGTGCCAGCAGCTTAGCAGGGGGGAACACTGAAGCTTTCTTT	CASSLAGGNTEAFF
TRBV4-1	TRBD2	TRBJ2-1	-	TGCGCCAGCAGCCAAGATTCTAGCGGAACCTACAATGAGCAGTTCTTC	CASSQDSSGTYNEQFF
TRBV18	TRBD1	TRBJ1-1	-	TGTGCCAGCTCACCATTACAGGGGGCCCTGAACACTGAAGCTTTCTTT	CASSPLQGALNTEAFF
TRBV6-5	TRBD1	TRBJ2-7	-	TGTGCCAGCAGTTACAAAGAGACAGGGAGCTACGAGCAGTACTTC	CASSYKETGSYEQYF
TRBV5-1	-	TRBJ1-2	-	TGCGCCAGCAGGTCGGGGGGCGAAGAAGGCTACACCTTC	CASRSGGEEGYTF
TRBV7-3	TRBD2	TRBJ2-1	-	TGTGCCAGCAGCACACTAGCGGGGACCTCCTACAATGAGCAGTTCTTC	CASSTLAGTSYNEQFF
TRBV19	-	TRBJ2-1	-	TGTGCCAGTAGTAAGCAGGGGAGGAATGAGCAGTTCTTC	CASSKQGRNEQFF
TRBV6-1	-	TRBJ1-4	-	TGTGCCAGCAGTGATACATGGGGGGGAAAACTGTTTTTT	CASSDTWGGKLFF
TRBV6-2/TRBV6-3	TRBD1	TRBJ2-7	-	TGTGCCAGCAGTTACGAAGGGACAGGGGGCATCAACGAGCAGTACTTC	CASSYEGTGGINEQYF
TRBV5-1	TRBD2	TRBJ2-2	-	TGCGCCAGCAGCTCCGAAGCACTAGCGGCGAACACCGGGGAGCTGTTTTTT	CASSSEALAANTGELFF
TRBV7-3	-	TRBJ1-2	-	TGTGCCAGCAGCTTAACGAGCGTTTATGGCTACACCTTC	CASSLTSVYGYTF
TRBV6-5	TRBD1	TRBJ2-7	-	TGTGCCAGCAGTCCCATGCCGGGACAGGGCTACGAGCAGTACTTC	CASSPMPGQGYEQYF
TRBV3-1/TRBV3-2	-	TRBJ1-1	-	TGTGCCAGCAGCCAAGGAAGTTCCGGGGACACTGAAGCTTTCTTT	CASSQGSSGDTEAFF
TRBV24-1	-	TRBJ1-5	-	TGTGCCACCAGTGTTGGGGGTCAGCCCCAGCATTTT	CATSVGGQPQHF
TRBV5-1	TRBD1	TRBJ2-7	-	TGCGCCAGCAGCTTGGTCCCAGGGGGCATCGGTGAGCAGTACTTC	CASSLVPGGIGEQYF
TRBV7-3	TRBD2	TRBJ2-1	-	TGTGCCAGCAGCTCCGGGAGCGGGGCCGCTAATGAGCAGTTCTTC	CASSSGSGAANEQFF
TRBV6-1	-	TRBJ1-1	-	TGTGCCAGCAGTGAAGCGACTTCTCTAGAAGCTTTCTTT	CASSEATSLEAFF
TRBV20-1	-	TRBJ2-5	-	TGCAGTGCTAGTAGAGGAGGGGGCGGACAAGAGACCCAGTACTTC	CSASRGGGGQETQYF
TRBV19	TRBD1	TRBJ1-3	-	TGTGCCAGTTCGGACAGGGCATACTCTGGAAACACCATATATTTT	CASSDRAYSGNTIYF
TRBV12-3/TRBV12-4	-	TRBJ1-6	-	TGTGCCAGCAGTCAATACAGGGATTCACCCCTCCACTTT	CASSQYRDSPLHF
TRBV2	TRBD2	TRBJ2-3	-	TGTGCCAGCACCAGACTAGCGGTCACAGATACGCAGTATTTT	CASTRLAVTDTQYF
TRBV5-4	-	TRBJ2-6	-	TGTGCCAGCAGGTCACAAGGGGGTTCCTCTGGGGCCAACGTCCTGACTTTC	CASRSQGGSSGANVLTF
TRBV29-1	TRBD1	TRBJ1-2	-	TGCAGCGTTCGGACAGGGTCCTATGGCTACACCTTC	CSVRTGSYGYTF
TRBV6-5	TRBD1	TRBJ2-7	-	TGTGCCAGCAGTTACTCTGGGACAGGGACGAGGGAGCAGTACTTC	CASSYSGTGTREQYF
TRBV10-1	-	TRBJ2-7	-	TGCGCCAGCAGTGAGGGGACGGCAAGCTCCTACGAGCAGTACTTC	CASSEGTASSYEQYF
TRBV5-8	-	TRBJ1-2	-	TGTGCCAGCAGGTCGTTTGACAGAAACTATGGCTACACCTTC	CASRSFDRNYGYTF